The 5 T cell receptor beta chains in this list originate from one sample, sequenced in a study of blood T cell repertoires in COVID-19. Profiled with immunoSEQ multiplex PCR; TCRdb holds only in-frame clones, not every one. The sample lists about 170,000 clones; approximately 84% were seen once. The sequenced material came from peripheral blood. All receptors derive from a human donor with acute or convalescent COVID-19. The donor label of this sample is uncertain.

The J gene is TRBJ1-6, the V gene TRBV6-1, with D unresolved. Between the trimmed V and J ends, which lost 5 bases and 9 bases, there was a span of 20 bases. Germline V lookup: CDR1 MNHNS, CDR2 SASEGT. The CDR3 extends over 16 amino acids. CDR3 nucleotide sequence: TGTGCCAGCAGTAAAGGACGGGCTACGCTAGCTTCACCCCTCCACTTT. This codes for CASSKGRATLASPLHF.

This clone was observed a single time. The CDR3 DNA reads TGCAGCGTGGGGGGGGTAGAGACCCAGTACTTC. This encodes CSVGGVETQYF. The chain combines TRBV29-1 with TRBJ2-5, with TRBD2 matching 7 bases. The germline CDR1 and CDR2 sequences are SQVTM and ANQGSEA. The V gene end was trimmed by 6 bases and the J gene end by 4 bases; junction bases not matched to a gene: 2. This CDR3 has 11 amino acids. Looking up the rest from reference TRBV29-1 and TRBJ2-5 gives the full variable domain: SAVISQKPSRDICQRGTSLTIQCQVDSQVTMMFWYRQQPGQSLTLIATANQGSEATYESGFVIDKFPISRPNLTFSTLTVSNMSPEDSSIYLCSVGGVETQYFGPGTRLLVL.

The gene calls are TRBV4-2 and TRBJ2-7, with D unclear. The germline V and J ends were trimmed by 1 base and 0 bases, with 10 bases remaining between them. This CDR3 spans 15 amino acids. The germline V gene encodes CDR1 LGHNA and CDR2 YNFKEQ. CDR3 coding DNA: TGTGCCAGCAGCCAAGTCGGCGGCAGCTCCTACGAGCAGTACTTC. Protein product: CASSQVGGSSYEQYF.

The chain uses TRBV9 and TRBJ1-6; 7 bases align to TRBD1. The CDR3 is made up of 16 amino acids. With V trimmed by 4 bases and J by 9 bases, 13 bases remained unmatched. The germline V gene encodes CDR1 SGDLS and CDR2 YYNGEE. In DNA, the CDR3 is TGTGCCAGCAGCACCCGGGACACTAACAGGGGTTCACCCCTCCACTTT. This gives the protein CASSTRDTNRGSPLHF.

CDR3 region: CASSEYIGLVGETQYF. CDR3 sequence (DNA): TGTGCCAGCAGTGAATATATTGGCCTGGTTGGAGAGACCCAGTACTTC. This chain connects TRBV25-1 to TRBJ2-5; unclear D gene. The germline gives CDR1 MGHDK, CDR2 SYGVNS. V was shortened by 0 bases and J by 4 bases, with 15 bases between the two germline ends. The CDR3 has 16 residues.